Shown below are 2 T cell receptor beta chains from a single sample sequenced in a study of T cell responses to AZD1222 COVID-19 vaccine. Assay: immunoSEQ multiplex PCR; the TCRdb copy retains only in-frame clones and omits some. The table shows fewer than 200,000 clones, with approximately 90% occurring only once. Sequenced here: peripheral blood, sampled 28 days after the second dose of the MenACWY control vaccine. Source of these receptors: an adult who received the MenACWY meningococcal vaccine as a control.

The chain recombines TRBV27 with TRBJ1-5; D unresolved. Looked up from germline, CDR1 is MNHEY and CDR2 is SMNVEV (reference sequence). Trimming shortened V by 5 bases and J by 0 bases, and 14 bases separated the two germline ends. The CDR3 contains 16 residues. CDR3 bases: TGTGCCAGCAGTCCAGCACAGAGATTTAGCAATCAGCCCCAGCATTTT. Translation: CASSPAQRFSNQPQHF.

The gene calls are TRBV6-5 and TRBJ1-2; 7 bases match TRBD1. Germline V lookup: CDR1 MNHEY, CDR2 SVGAGI. CDR3 length: 15 residues. Trimming removed 5 bases from V and 4 bases from J; junction bases left unmatched: 10. The CDR3 nucleotides read TGTGCCAGCAGTCTCCCCGGACAGGAGCCCTATGGCTACACCTTC. It is translated as CASSLPGQEPYGYTF.